This TCR beta chain emerged from a study of shared clonotypes between healthy human individuals. Positive CCR7 selection of CD45RO-negative cells yielded the naive CD8 cells, and terminally differentiated effector memory CD45RA+ cells were excluded. The study drew all its donors from Caucasian adults living in Nashville, Tennessee. Study findings and constraints: A few donors showed sharing of approximately 5% of naive CD4 clonotypes.

Comments on this clone: What it binds is not known.

Method: immunoSEQ multiplex PCR; TCRdb's copy keeps in-frame clones and lacks some. Found here are more than 2 million clones, about 94% of them singletons; the top ten hold approximately 1.2%. Trimming removed 8 bases at V and 2 bases at J, with 16 bases between. The CDR3 has 14 amino acids. Germline V lookup: CDR1 SNHLY, CDR2 FYNNEI. This TCR was sampled from a man aged 18 to 29 in good health. This rearrangement joins TRBV2 to TRBJ2-7; D is possibly TRBD1 (5 bases). Sequenced material: naive CD8+ T cells sorted from blood. CDR3 loop: CASVVRLGAYEQYF. The CDR3 coding sequence is TGTGCCAGCGTGGTCAGGTTAGGGGCCTACGAGCAGTACTTC.